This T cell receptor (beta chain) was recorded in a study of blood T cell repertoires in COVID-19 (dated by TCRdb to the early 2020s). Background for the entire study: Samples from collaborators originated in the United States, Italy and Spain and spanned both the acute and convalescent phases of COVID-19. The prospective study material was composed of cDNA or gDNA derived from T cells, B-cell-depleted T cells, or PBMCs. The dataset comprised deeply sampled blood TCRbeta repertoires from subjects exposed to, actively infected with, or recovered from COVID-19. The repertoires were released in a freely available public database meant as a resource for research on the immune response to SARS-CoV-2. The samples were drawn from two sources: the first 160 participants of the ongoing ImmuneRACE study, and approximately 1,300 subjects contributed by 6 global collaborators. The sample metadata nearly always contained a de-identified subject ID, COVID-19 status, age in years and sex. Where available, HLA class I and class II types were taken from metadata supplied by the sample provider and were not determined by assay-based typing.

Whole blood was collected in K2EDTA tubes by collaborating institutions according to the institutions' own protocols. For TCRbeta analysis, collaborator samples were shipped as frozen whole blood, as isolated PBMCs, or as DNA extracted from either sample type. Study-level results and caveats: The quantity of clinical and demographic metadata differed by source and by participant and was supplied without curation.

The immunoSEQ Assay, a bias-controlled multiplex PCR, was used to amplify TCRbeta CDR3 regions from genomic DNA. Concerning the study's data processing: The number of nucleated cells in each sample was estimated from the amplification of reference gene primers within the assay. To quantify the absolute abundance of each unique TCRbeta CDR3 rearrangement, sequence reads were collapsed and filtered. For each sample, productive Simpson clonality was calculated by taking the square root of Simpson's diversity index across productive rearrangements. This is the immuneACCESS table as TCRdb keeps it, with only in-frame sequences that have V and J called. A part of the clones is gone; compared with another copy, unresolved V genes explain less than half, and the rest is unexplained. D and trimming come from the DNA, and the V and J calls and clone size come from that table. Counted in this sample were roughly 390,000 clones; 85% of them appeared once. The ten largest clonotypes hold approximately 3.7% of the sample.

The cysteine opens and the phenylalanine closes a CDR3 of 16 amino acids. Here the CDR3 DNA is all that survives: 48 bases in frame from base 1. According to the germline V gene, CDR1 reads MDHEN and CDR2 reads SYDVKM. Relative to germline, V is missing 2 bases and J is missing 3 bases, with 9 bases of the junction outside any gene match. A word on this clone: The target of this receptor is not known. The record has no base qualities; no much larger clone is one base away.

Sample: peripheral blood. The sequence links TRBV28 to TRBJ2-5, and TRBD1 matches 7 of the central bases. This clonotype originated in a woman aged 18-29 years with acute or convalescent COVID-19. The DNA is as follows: TGTGCCAGCAGTTTAAGGGACAGTAGGTTAAAAGAGACCCAGTACTTC. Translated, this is CASSLRDSRLKETQYF. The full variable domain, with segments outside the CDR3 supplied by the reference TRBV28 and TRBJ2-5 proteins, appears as DVKVTQSSRYLVKRTGEKVFLECVQDMDHENMFWYRQDPGLGLRLIYFSYDVKMKEKGDIPEGYSVSREKKERFSLILESASTNQTSMYLCASSLRDSRLKETQYFGPGTRLLVL.